This is a list of T cell receptor beta chains from one sample in a study of CD8+ T cells in alopecia areata. Data came from immunoSEQ multiplex PCR; TCRdb stores just in-frame clones and leaves some out. The sample yields around 30,000 clones, 60% to 85% seen once. The sequencing input was NKG2D-low CD8+ T cells sorted from blood. The receptors here all came from a human donor with alopecia areata. The CDR3 runs from the conserved cysteine through the conserved F or W. A D gene is named only where the DNA matches it firmly. Clone size appears in some rows only: once, few, many, or a class for an expanded clone.

D gene,V gene,clone size,J gene,CDR3 protein,CDR3 DNA
TRBD1,TRBV6-6,medium-sized,TRBJ2-1,CASSSGTGDYNEQFF,TGTGCCAGCAGTTCCGGGACAGGGGACTACAATGAGCAGTTCTTC
.,TRBV6-4,medium-sized,TRBJ2-3,CASSSVGGHTDTQYF,TGTGCCAGCAGCTCCGTTGGGGGTCATACAGATACGCAGTATTTT
.,TRBV27,.,TRBJ2-7,CASRSLVSSRQAHYEQYF,TGTGCCAGCCGCAGTTTAGTCTCCTCAAGACAGGCCCACTACGAGCAGTACTTC
.,TRBV5-1,.,TRBJ2-2,CASSLFAENTGELFF,TGCGCCAGCAGCTTGTTCGCAGAGAACACCGGGGAGCTGTTTTTT
.,TRBV29-1,.,TRBJ2-2,CSAGKKNTGELFF,TGCAGCGCCGGGAAGAAGAACACCGGGGAGCTGTTTTTT
TRBD2,TRBV4-1,.,TRBJ2-7,CASSQMGEGRRAEQYF,TGCGCCAGCAGCCAGATGGGGGAGGGGAGGAGGGCCGAGCAGTACTTC
.,TRBV30,.,TRBJ1-1,CAWSVDMNTEAFF,TGTGCCTGGAGTGTGGACATGAACACTGAAGCTTTCTTT
.,TRBV21-1,few,TRBJ2-5,CASSKGEKETQYF,TGTGCCAGCAGCAAAGGGGAAAAAGAGACCCAGTACTTC
TRBD2,TRBV2,.,TRBJ2-3,CASSGGTSGRIDTQYF,TGTGCCAGCAGTGGAGGGACTAGCGGGAGAATAGATACGCAGTATTTT
.,TRBV27,.,TRBJ2-7,CASSPTLGYEQYF,TGTGCCAGCAGCCCTACTTTGGGGTACGAGCAGTACTTC